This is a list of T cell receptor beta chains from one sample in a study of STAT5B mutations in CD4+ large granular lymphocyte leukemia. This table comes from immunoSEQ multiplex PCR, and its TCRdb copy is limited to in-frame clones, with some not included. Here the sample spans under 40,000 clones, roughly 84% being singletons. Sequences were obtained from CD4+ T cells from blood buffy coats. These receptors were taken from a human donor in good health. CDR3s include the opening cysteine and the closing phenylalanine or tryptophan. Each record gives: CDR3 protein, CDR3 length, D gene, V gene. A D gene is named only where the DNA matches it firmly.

cdr3_aa: CASSLGWGNTEAFF; cdr3_length: 14; d_call: -; v_call: TRBV11-2
cdr3_aa: CASSVGGKVGELFF; cdr3_length: 14; d_call: -; v_call: TRBV9
cdr3_aa: CASSRGRKTQYF; cdr3_length: 12; d_call: -; v_call: TRBV11-3
cdr3_aa: CASSSPFLDTQYF; cdr3_length: 13; d_call: -; v_call: TRBV7-2
cdr3_aa: CASTPIAASYNEQFF; cdr3_length: 15; d_call: -; v_call: TRBV5-1
cdr3_aa: CASSQRRLAVTDTQYF; cdr3_length: 16; d_call: TRBD2; v_call: TRBV14
cdr3_aa: CASSERQARPNSPLHF; cdr3_length: 16; d_call: -; v_call: TRBV5-4
cdr3_aa: CASSQVDRGYHDSGNTIYF; cdr3_length: 19; d_call: TRBD1; v_call: TRBV14
cdr3_aa: CAWKEGYNSPLHF; cdr3_length: 13; d_call: -; v_call: TRBV30
cdr3_aa: CTSSSLGLRKTYGYTF; cdr3_length: 16; d_call: -; v_call: TRBV1
cdr3_aa: CASSLYLSGMNTEAFF; cdr3_length: 16; d_call: -; v_call: TRBV7-9
cdr3_aa: CASSLAPGGSNEKLFF; cdr3_length: 16; d_call: -; v_call: TRBV5-5
cdr3_aa: CASSLSSYNSPLHF; cdr3_length: 14; d_call: -; v_call: TRBV7-2
cdr3_aa: CATSRDLAALYEQYF; cdr3_length: 15; d_call: -; v_call: TRBV15
cdr3_aa: CASSGPTGYNEKLFF; cdr3_length: 15; d_call: -; v_call: TRBV9
cdr3_aa: CASSLAPGQGNEKLFF; cdr3_length: 16; d_call: TRBD1; v_call: TRBV5-4
cdr3_aa: CASSLWTGDPLHF; cdr3_length: 13; d_call: TRBD1; v_call: TRBV5-6
cdr3_aa: CSAQTRLNTEAFF; cdr3_length: 13; d_call: -; v_call: TRBV29-1
cdr3_aa: CASSRDQTPNEQFF; cdr3_length: 14; d_call: -; v_call: TRBV7-6
cdr3_aa: CASSLGQGQVHGYTF; cdr3_length: 15; d_call: -; v_call: TRBV5-6
cdr3_aa: CASSQAPGLAGTTDTQYF; cdr3_length: 18; d_call: TRBD2; v_call: TRBV4-2
cdr3_aa: CASRDRTDTQYF; cdr3_length: 12; d_call: -; v_call: TRBV11-3
cdr3_aa: CAWTANSGANVLTF; cdr3_length: 14; d_call: -; v_call: TRBV30
cdr3_aa: CASSLDSGVYNEQFF; cdr3_length: 15; d_call: -; v_call: TRBV5-1
cdr3_aa: CATSRTWTSGTNEQFF; cdr3_length: 16; d_call: TRBD2; v_call: TRBV15
cdr3_aa: CASSLGRAEVYGYTF; cdr3_length: 15; d_call: -; v_call: TRBV6-5
cdr3_aa: CASSEGGTGGGNTQYF; cdr3_length: 16; d_call: TRBD1; v_call: TRBV25-1
cdr3_aa: CASSIGRLSGANVLTF; cdr3_length: 16; d_call: -; v_call: TRBV19
cdr3_aa: CAARGTGKEKLFF; cdr3_length: 13; d_call: TRBD1; v_call: TRBV10-3
cdr3_aa: CASSTGSDYGYTF; cdr3_length: 13; d_call: -; v_call: TRBV19
cdr3_aa: CVSSLTGSGETQYF; cdr3_length: 14; d_call: -; v_call: TRBV2
cdr3_aa: CSATGGDSSGANVLTF; cdr3_length: 16; d_call: -; v_call: TRBV29-1